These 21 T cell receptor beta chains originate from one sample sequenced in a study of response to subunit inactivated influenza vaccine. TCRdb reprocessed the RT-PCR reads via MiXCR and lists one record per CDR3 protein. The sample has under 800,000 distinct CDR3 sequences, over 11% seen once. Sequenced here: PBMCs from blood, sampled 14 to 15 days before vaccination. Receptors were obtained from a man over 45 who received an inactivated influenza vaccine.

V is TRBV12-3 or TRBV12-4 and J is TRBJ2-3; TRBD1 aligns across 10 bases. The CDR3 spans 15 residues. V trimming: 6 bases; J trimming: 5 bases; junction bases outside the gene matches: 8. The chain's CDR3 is CASSSGQGGVDTQYF. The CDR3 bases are TGTGCCAGCAGCTCAGGACAGGGGGGAGTAGATACGCAGTATTTT.

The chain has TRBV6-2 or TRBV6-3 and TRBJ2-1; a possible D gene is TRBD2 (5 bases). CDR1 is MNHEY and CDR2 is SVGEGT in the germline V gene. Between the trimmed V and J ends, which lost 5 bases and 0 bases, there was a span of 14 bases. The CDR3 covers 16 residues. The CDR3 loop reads CASSQRGSFSYNEQFF. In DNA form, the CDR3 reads TGTGCCAGCAGTCAACGGGGATCTTTCTCCTACAATGAGCAGTTCTTC.

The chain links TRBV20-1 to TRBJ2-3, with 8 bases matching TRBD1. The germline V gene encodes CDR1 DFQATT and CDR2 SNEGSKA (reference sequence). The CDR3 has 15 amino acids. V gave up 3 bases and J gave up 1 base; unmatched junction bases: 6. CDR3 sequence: CSASGAGGGTDTQYF. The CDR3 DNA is TGCAGTGCTAGTGGGGCAGGGGGCGGCACAGATACGCAGTATTTT.

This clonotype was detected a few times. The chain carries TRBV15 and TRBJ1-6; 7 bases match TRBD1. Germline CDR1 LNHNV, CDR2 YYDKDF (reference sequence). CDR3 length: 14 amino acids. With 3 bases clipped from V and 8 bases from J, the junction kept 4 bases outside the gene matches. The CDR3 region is CATSSRDRYSPLHF. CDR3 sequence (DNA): TGTGCCACCAGCAGTAGGGACAGATATTCACCCCTCCACTTT.

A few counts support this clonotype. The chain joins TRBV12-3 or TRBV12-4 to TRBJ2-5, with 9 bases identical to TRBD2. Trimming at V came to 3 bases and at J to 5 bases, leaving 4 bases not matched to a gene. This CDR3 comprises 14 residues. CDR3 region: CASSFAGGPETQYF. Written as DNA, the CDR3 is TGTGCCAGCAGTTTTGCGGGGGGGCCGGAGACCCAGTACTTC.

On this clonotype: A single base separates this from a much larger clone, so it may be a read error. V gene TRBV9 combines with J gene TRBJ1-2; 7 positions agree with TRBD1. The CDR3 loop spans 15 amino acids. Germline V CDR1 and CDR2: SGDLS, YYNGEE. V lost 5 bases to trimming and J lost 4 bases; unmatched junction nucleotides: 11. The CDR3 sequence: CASRDTGAMGYGYTF. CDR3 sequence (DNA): TGTGCCAGCAGGGATACAGGGGCGATGGGCTATGGCTACACCTTC.

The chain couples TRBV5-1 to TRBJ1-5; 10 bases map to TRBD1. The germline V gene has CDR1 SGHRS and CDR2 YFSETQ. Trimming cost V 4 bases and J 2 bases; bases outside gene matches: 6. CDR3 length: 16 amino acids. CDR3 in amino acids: CASSPGTGVGNQPQHF. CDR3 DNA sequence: TGCGCCAGCAGCCCAGGGACAGGGGTGGGCAATCAGCCCCAGCATTTT.

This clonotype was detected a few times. The CDR3 DNA follows: TGCGCCAGCAGCTTGATAGGTTCATATGGCTACACCTTC. Protein sequence: CASSLIGSYGYTF. This chain uses TRBV5-1 with TRBJ1-2; D call uncertain. The germline CDR1 and CDR2 sequences are SGHRS and YFSETQ. Trimming took 1 base from V and 5 from J, leaving 9 bases between them. CDR3 length equals 13 residues.

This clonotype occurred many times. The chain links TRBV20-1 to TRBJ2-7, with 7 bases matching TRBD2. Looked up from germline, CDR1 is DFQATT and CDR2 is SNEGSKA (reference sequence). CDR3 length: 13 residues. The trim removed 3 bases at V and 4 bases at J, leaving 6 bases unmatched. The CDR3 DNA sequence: TGCAGTGCTAGGGCGGGAGTCGGTTACGAGCAGTACTTC. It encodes CSARAGVGYEQYF.

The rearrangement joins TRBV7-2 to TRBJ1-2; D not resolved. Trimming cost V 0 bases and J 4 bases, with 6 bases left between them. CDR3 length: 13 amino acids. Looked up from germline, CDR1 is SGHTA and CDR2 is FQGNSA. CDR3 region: CASSLAQSYGYTF. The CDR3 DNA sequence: TGTGCCAGCAGCTTAGCACAGAGCTATGGCTACACCTTC.

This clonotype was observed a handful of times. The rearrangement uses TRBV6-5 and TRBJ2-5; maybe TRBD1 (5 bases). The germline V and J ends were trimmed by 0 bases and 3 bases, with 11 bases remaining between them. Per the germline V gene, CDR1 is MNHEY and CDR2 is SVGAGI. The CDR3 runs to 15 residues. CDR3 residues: CASSYSTTGKETQYF. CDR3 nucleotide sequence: TGTGCCAGCAGTTACTCGACCACAGGCAAAGAGACCCAGTACTTC.

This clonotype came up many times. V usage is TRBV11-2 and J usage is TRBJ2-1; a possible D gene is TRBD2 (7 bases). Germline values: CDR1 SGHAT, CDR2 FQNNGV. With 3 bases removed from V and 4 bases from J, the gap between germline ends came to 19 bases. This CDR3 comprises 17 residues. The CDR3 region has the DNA TGTGCCAGCAGCTTTGGACTGGGGGGGGGCCCTTACAATGAGCAGTTCTTC. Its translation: CASSFGLGGGPYNEQFF.

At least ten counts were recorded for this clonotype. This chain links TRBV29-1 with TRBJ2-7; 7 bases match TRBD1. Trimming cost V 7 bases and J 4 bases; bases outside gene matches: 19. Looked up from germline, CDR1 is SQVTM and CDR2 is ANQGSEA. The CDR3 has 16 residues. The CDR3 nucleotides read TGCAGCGCCGAGGGATTAGGGGGCGGTCTGGGATACGAGCAGTACTTC. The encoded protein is CSAEGLGGGLGYEQYF.

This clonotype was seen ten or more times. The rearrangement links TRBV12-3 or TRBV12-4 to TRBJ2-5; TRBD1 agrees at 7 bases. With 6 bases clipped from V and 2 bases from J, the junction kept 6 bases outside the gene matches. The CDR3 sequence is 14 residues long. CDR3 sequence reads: CASSLGTVQETQYF. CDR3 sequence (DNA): TGTGCCAGCAGCCTCGGGACAGTTCAAGAGACCCAGTACTTC.

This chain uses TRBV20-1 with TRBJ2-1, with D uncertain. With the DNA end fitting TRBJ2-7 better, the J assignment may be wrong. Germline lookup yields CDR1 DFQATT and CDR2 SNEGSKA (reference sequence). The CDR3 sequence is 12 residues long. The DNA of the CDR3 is TGCAGTGCTAGATGGGAAGACAATGAGCAGTACTTC. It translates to CSARWEDNEQYF.

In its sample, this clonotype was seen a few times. CDR3 residues: CAISDKGQPYGYTF. In nucleotides, the CDR3 is TGTGCCATCAGTGATAAGGGACAGCCCTATGGCTACACCTTC. The gene calls are TRBV10-3 and TRBJ1-2; TRBD1 agrees at 7 bases. The length of the CDR3 is 14 residues. CDR1 ENHRY and CDR2 SYGVKD come from the germline V gene. Trimming cost V 3 bases and J 4 bases; bases outside gene matches: 5.

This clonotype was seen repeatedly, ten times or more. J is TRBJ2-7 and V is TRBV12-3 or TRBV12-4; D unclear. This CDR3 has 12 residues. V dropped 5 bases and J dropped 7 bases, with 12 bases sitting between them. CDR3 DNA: TGTGCCAGCAGTCGACGACCGCAGGAGCAGTACTTC. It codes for CASSRRPQEQYF.

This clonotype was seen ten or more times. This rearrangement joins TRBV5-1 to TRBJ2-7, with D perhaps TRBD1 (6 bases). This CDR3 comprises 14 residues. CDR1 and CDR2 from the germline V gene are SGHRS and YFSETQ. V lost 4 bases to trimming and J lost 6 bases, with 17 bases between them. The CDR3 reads CASSAQSQGREQYF. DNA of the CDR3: TGCGCCAGCAGCGCGCAATCTCAGGGGCGCGAGCAGTACTTC.

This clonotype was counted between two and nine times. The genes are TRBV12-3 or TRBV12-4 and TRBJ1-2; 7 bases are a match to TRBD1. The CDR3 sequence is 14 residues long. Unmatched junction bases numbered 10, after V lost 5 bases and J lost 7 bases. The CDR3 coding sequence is TGTGCCAGCAGTCCAACTACAGGGGTGGGTGGCTACACCTTC. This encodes CASSPTTGVGGYTF.

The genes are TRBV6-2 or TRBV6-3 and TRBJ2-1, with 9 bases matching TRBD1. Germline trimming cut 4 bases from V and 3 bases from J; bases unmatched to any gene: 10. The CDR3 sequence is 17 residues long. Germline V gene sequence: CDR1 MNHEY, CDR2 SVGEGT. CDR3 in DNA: TGTGCCAGCAGTTCCCGGGACAGGGCGTCTCTCTACAATGAGCAGTTCTTC. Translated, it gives CASSSRDRASLYNEQFF.

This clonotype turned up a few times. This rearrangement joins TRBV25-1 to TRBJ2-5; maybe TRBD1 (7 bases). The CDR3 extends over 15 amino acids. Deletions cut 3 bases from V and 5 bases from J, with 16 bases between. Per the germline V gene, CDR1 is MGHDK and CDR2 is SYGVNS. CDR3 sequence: CASSEHEGAGETQYF. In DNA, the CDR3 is TGTGCCAGCAGTGAGCATGAGGGGGCGGGGGAGACCCAGTACTTC.